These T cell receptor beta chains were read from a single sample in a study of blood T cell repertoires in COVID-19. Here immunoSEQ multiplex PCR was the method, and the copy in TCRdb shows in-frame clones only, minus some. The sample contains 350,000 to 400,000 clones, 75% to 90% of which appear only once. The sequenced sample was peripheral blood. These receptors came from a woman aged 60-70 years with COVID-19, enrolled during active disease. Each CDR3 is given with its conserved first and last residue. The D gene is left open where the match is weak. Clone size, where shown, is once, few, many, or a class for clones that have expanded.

cdr3_aa: CASSLPGQGAYGYTF
cdr3_nt: TGTGCCAGCAGCTTGCCGGGACAGGGGGCTTATGGCTACACCTTC
v_call: TRBV5-6
clone_size: -
d_call: TRBD1
j_call: TRBJ1-2

cdr3_aa: CASSRLNEKLFF
cdr3_nt: TGTGCCAGCAGCCGTCTGAATGAAAAACTGTTTTTT
v_call: TRBV5-6
clone_size: -
d_call: -
j_call: TRBJ1-4

cdr3_aa: CASSSVTDTQYF
cdr3_nt: TGTGCCAGCAGCTCGGTGACAGATACGCAGTATTTT
v_call: TRBV9
clone_size: -
d_call: -
j_call: TRBJ2-3

cdr3_aa: CASSQYRDSRNPQYF
cdr3_nt: TGCGCCAGCAGCCAGTACCGGGACTCTCGAAACCCGCAGTATTTT
v_call: TRBV4-1
clone_size: -
d_call: -
j_call: TRBJ2-3

cdr3_aa: CASSETGTNQPQHF
cdr3_nt: TGTGCCAGCAGCGAGACAGGGACGAATCAGCCCCAGCATTTT
v_call: TRBV9
clone_size: -
d_call: TRBD1
j_call: TRBJ1-5

cdr3_aa: CASSSRSVHGSSYNEQFF
cdr3_nt: TGTGCCAGCAGCTCCAGGTCGGTCCACGGAAGCTCCTACAATGAGCAGTTCTTC
v_call: TRBV13
clone_size: -
d_call: -
j_call: TRBJ2-1

cdr3_aa: CASSDPGQGIQETQYF
cdr3_nt: TGTGCCAGCAGTGACCCGGGACAGGGAATTCAAGAGACCCAGTACTTC
v_call: TRBV27
clone_size: -
d_call: TRBD1
j_call: TRBJ2-5

cdr3_aa: CASSVTGHRASYEQYF
cdr3_nt: TGTGCCAGCAGCGTTACCGGACACAGAGCCTCCTACGAGCAGTACTTC
v_call: TRBV7-2
clone_size: -
d_call: -
j_call: TRBJ2-7

cdr3_aa: CSVSGTGYNQPQHF
cdr3_nt: TGCAGCGTTTCCGGGACAGGGTACAATCAGCCCCAGCATTTT
v_call: TRBV29-1
clone_size: -
d_call: TRBD1
j_call: TRBJ1-5

cdr3_aa: CAWSVQRAGTVYEQYF
cdr3_nt: TGTGCCTGGAGTGTACAGAGGGCAGGCACAGTCTACGAGCAGTACTTC
v_call: TRBV30
clone_size: -
d_call: -
j_call: TRBJ2-7

cdr3_aa: CASSNGRADTQYF
cdr3_nt: TGTGCCAGTAGTAATGGCAGGGCAGATACGCAGTATTTT
v_call: TRBV19
clone_size: few
d_call: -
j_call: TRBJ2-3

cdr3_aa: CASSAPGQAEAFF
cdr3_nt: TGTGCCAGCAGCGCCCCCGGACAGGCGGAAGCTTTCTTT
v_call: TRBV6-5
clone_size: -
d_call: TRBD1
j_call: TRBJ1-1

cdr3_aa: CASGPGQGGGTDTQYF
cdr3_nt: TGTGCTAGTGGTCCTGGACAGGGGGGGGGAACAGATACGCAGTATTTT
v_call: TRBV12-5
clone_size: -
d_call: TRBD1
j_call: TRBJ2-3

cdr3_aa: CASGYPGGYTF
cdr3_nt: TGTGCCAGCGGCTACCCGGGTGGCTACACCTTC
v_call: TRBV5-6
clone_size: -
d_call: -
j_call: TRBJ1-2

cdr3_aa: CASSARTGYNYGYTF
cdr3_nt: TGTGCCAGCAGTGCCCGGACAGGGTACAACTATGGCTACACCTTC
v_call: TRBV2
clone_size: few
d_call: TRBD1
j_call: TRBJ1-2

cdr3_aa: CASSLEGGGNQPQHF
cdr3_nt: TGCGCCAGCAGCTTGGAAGGGGGTGGCAATCAGCCCCAGCATTTT
v_call: TRBV5-1
clone_size: -
d_call: -
j_call: TRBJ1-5

cdr3_aa: CASSPRTSGGRQETQYF
cdr3_nt: TGTGCCAGCAGCCCCCGGACTAGCGGGGGCCGCCAGGAGACCCAGTACTTC
v_call: TRBV7-3
clone_size: once
d_call: TRBD2
j_call: TRBJ2-5

cdr3_aa: CASSQETRGHSLYGYTF
cdr3_nt: TGCGCCAGCAGCCAAGAAACTAGGGGACATTCCCTCTATGGCTACACCTTC
v_call: TRBV4-3
clone_size: -
d_call: -
j_call: TRBJ1-2

cdr3_aa: CASSGTGGEVTYEQYF
cdr3_nt: TGTGCCAGCAGCGGGACGGGGGGCGAGGTAACCTACGAGCAGTACTTC
v_call: TRBV4-2
clone_size: -
d_call: -
j_call: TRBJ2-7

cdr3_aa: CASSAEGTENEKLFF
cdr3_nt: TGTGCCAGCAGTGCCGAAGGGACAGAGAATGAAAAACTGTTTTTT
v_call: TRBV2
clone_size: -
d_call: TRBD1
j_call: TRBJ1-4

cdr3_aa: CASSVATNLGLTTYEQYF
cdr3_nt: TGTGCCAGCAGTGTAGCTACCAATCTCGGACTAACTACCTACGAGCAGTACTTC
v_call: TRBV6-1
clone_size: -
d_call: -
j_call: TRBJ2-7

cdr3_aa: CAWFRAEGYGYTF
cdr3_nt: TGTGCCTGGTTCCGGGCCGAGGGCTATGGCTACACCTTC
v_call: TRBV30
clone_size: -
d_call: -
j_call: TRBJ1-2

cdr3_aa: CASSSGTTQETQYF
cdr3_nt: TGTGCCAGCAGCAGCGGGACAACGCAAGAGACCCAGTACTTC
v_call: TRBV5-6
clone_size: -
d_call: -
j_call: TRBJ2-5

cdr3_aa: CASSTPSWLWYGYTF
cdr3_nt: TGTGCCAGTAGTACCCCTTCGTGGCTCTGGTATGGCTACACCTTC
v_call: TRBV19
clone_size: once
d_call: -
j_call: TRBJ1-2

cdr3_aa: CASSRTSGLLGNEQFF
cdr3_nt: TGCGCCAGCAGCCGGACTAGCGGTCTTTTGGGAAATGAGCAGTTCTTC
v_call: TRBV5-1
clone_size: -
d_call: TRBD2
j_call: TRBJ2-1

cdr3_aa: CASSSRQGATYEQYF
cdr3_nt: TGCGCCAGCAGCTCCCGACAGGGGGCTACCTACGAGCAGTACTTC
v_call: TRBV5-1
clone_size: -
d_call: TRBD1
j_call: TRBJ2-7

cdr3_aa: CASSVDGKGNTIYF
cdr3_nt: TGTGCCAGCAGCGTAGACGGGAAAGGAAACACCATATATTTT
v_call: TRBV9
clone_size: -
d_call: -
j_call: TRBJ1-3

cdr3_aa: CASSPQAADYGYTF
cdr3_nt: TGTGCCAGTTCCCCCCAGGCAGCCGACTATGGCTACACCTTC
v_call: TRBV19
clone_size: -
d_call: -
j_call: TRBJ1-2

cdr3_aa: CASRLRGGSYNEQFF
cdr3_nt: TGTGCCAGCAGGCTGCGGGGGGGATCCTACAATGAGCAGTTCTTC
v_call: TRBV6-5
clone_size: -
d_call: TRBD2
j_call: TRBJ2-1

cdr3_aa: CASILTSGGYTF
cdr3_nt: TGTGCCAGCATCCTGACGAGCGGGGGCTACACCTTC
v_call: TRBV2
clone_size: -
d_call: -
j_call: TRBJ1-2

cdr3_aa: CASSESLGQPNQRLSTDTQYF
cdr3_nt: TGCGCCAGCAGTGAGTCGCTGGGACAGCCCAATCAGAGGCTATCCACAGATACGCAGTATTTT
v_call: TRBV10-1
clone_size: -
d_call: TRBD1
j_call: TRBJ2-3

cdr3_aa: CASTRGQGASTDTQYF
cdr3_nt: TGTGCCAGCACCAGGGGCCAGGGGGCAAGCACAGATACGCAGTATTTT
v_call: TRBV7-3
clone_size: -
d_call: TRBD1
j_call: TRBJ2-3

cdr3_aa: CASSRTGPNEQFF
cdr3_nt: TGTGCCAGTAGTAGAACAGGGCCCAATGAGCAGTTCTTC
v_call: TRBV19
clone_size: -
d_call: -
j_call: TRBJ2-1

cdr3_aa: CASSLGQGMVEQYF
cdr3_nt: TGTGCCAGCAGCTTAGGACAGGGAATGGTCGAGCAGTACTTC
v_call: TRBV7-9
clone_size: -
d_call: TRBD1
j_call: TRBJ2-7

cdr3_aa: CASSQDYQGGTIYF
cdr3_nt: TGCGCCAGCAGCCAAGATTATCAGGGGGGCACCATATATTTT
v_call: TRBV4-3
clone_size: once
d_call: TRBD1
j_call: TRBJ1-3

cdr3_aa: CASKTTYPNYGYTF
cdr3_nt: TGTGCCAGCAAAACTACGTACCCCAACTATGGCTACACCTTC
v_call: TRBV6-5
clone_size: -
d_call: -
j_call: TRBJ1-2

cdr3_aa: CASSPAAAREAFF
cdr3_nt: TGTGCCAGCTCACCGGCGGCAGCCAGAGAAGCTTTCTTT
v_call: TRBV18
clone_size: -
d_call: -
j_call: TRBJ1-1

cdr3_aa: CASSLPPAGAYEQYF
cdr3_nt: TGTGCCAGCAGCTTGCCCCCAGCGGGGGCGTACGAGCAGTACTTC
v_call: TRBV5-7
clone_size: -
d_call: TRBD2
j_call: TRBJ2-7

cdr3_aa: CASSLEGTGSEKLFF
cdr3_nt: TGTGCCAGCAGCTTAGAAGGGACAGGGAGTGAAAAACTGTTTTTT
v_call: TRBV7-2
clone_size: -
d_call: TRBD1
j_call: TRBJ1-4

cdr3_aa: CASSPRATEYNEQFF
cdr3_nt: TGTGCCAGCTCGCCCAGAGCCACAGAGTACAATGAGCAGTTCTTC
v_call: TRBV18
clone_size: -
d_call: -
j_call: TRBJ2-1

cdr3_aa: CASSEGQGTEKLFF
cdr3_nt: TGTGCCAGCAGTGAGGGACAGGGAACGGAAAAACTGTTTTTT
v_call: TRBV6-1
clone_size: -
d_call: TRBD1
j_call: TRBJ1-4

cdr3_aa: CASSLGVLAGGRTDTQYF
cdr3_nt: TGCGCCAGCAGCTTGGGAGTACTAGCGGGGGGTCGCACAGATACGCAGTATTTT
v_call: TRBV5-1
clone_size: -
d_call: TRBD2
j_call: TRBJ2-3

cdr3_aa: CASRAGQAMTTDTQYF
cdr3_nt: TGTGCCAGCAGGGCGGGGCAGGCGATGACCACAGATACGCAGTATTTT
v_call: TRBV2
clone_size: few
d_call: -
j_call: TRBJ2-3

cdr3_aa: CASSRNRDFGHTQYF
cdr3_nt: TGTGCCAGCAGTCGAAACCGGGACTTCGGCCATACGCAGTATTTT
v_call: TRBV4-2
clone_size: -
d_call: -
j_call: TRBJ2-3

cdr3_aa: CASSWTGTEAFF
cdr3_nt: TGTGCCAGCAGCTGGACAGGCACTGAAGCTTTCTTT
v_call: TRBV7-8
clone_size: -
d_call: TRBD1
j_call: TRBJ1-1

cdr3_aa: CASSDPGTPPYEQYF
cdr3_nt: TGCGCCAGCAGTGACCCCGGGACACCTCCCTACGAGCAGTACTTC
v_call: TRBV10-1
clone_size: -
d_call: -
j_call: TRBJ2-7

cdr3_aa: CASSFGGGGPEETQYF
cdr3_nt: TGCGCCAGCAGCTTCGGGGGCGGGGGGCCGGAGGAGACCCAGTACTTC
v_call: TRBV5-1
clone_size: -
d_call: TRBD2
j_call: TRBJ2-5

cdr3_aa: CASSLPGVNTEAFF
cdr3_nt: TGTGCCAGCAGCTTACCAGGGGTTAACACTGAAGCTTTCTTT
v_call: TRBV11-2
clone_size: -
d_call: -
j_call: TRBJ1-1

cdr3_aa: CASSPTSGLSYEQYF
cdr3_nt: TGTGCCAGCAGTCCCACTAGCGGGCTCTCCTACGAGCAGTACTTC
v_call: TRBV2
clone_size: -
d_call: TRBD2
j_call: TRBJ2-7